This is a list of T cell receptor beta chains from one sample in a study of blood T cell repertoires in COVID-19. The protocol was immunoSEQ multiplex PCR, while the TCRdb copy is restricted to in-frame clones and leaves out a portion. The data contain around 100,000 clones, 85% of them singletons. The sequenced sample was peripheral blood. The receptors derive from a human donor in a cohort sampled during active COVID-19. Each CDR3 is given with its conserved first and last residue. A D gene is named only where the DNA matches it firmly. Some rows mark clone size as missing; the rest say once, few, many or name a class of expanded clone.

d_gene	abundance	j_gene	v_gene	CDR3nt	CDR3aa
TRBD1	few	TRBJ2-2	TRBV5-1	TGCGCCAGCAGCTTAACGGCAGGGGGAGTCGGGGAGCTGTTTTTT	CASSLTAGGVGELFF
TRBD2	-	TRBJ2-1	TRBV19	TGTGCCAGTAGTGGAACTAGCGGGAGAGCCTACAATGAGCAGTTCTTC	CASSGTSGRAYNEQFF
-	-	TRBJ1-2	TRBV3-1/TRBV3-2	TGTGCCAGCAGGGGGAGCGGCTATGGCTACACCTTC	CASRGSGYGYTF
-	-	TRBJ1-1	TRBV5-1	TGCGCCAGCAGCTCAAATTCAGGGAACACTGAAGCTTTCTTT	CASSSNSGNTEAFF
-	-	TRBJ2-6	TRBV18	TGTGCCAGCTCACTCTTCAGTGCTGTCAGCTCTGGGGCCAACGTCCTGACTTTC	CASSLFSAVSSGANVLTF
TRBD1	-	TRBJ2-3	TRBV5-1	TGCGCCAGCAGCTTGGTAGGACAGGGAAGCACAGATACGCAGTATTTT	CASSLVGQGSTDTQYF
TRBD1	-	TRBJ2-7	TRBV19	TGTGCCAGTAGTATTGGGACCGGGACAGGGGCCTACGAGCAGTACTTC	CASSIGTGTGAYEQYF
TRBD2	-	TRBJ2-1	TRBV19	TGTGCCAGTAGTAGGGGTCTGCTAGCGGGGGGGTTGTCAGCCAACTACAATGAGCAGTTCTTC	CASSRGLLAGGLSANYNEQFF
TRBD2	-	TRBJ2-2	TRBV19	TGTGCCAGTAGTGGGAAACTAGCGGGTAACACCGGGGAGCTGTTTTTT	CASSGKLAGNTGELFF
TRBD2	-	TRBJ2-2	TRBV6-2/TRBV6-3	TGTGCCAGCAGCCCACTAGCGTGGAACACCGGGGAGCTGTTTTTT	CASSPLAWNTGELFF
-	-	TRBJ2-1	TRBV27	TGTGCCAGCAGTAAAAGGACAGTAAGCCATGAGCAGTTCTTC	CASSKRTVSHEQFF
TRBD2	once	TRBJ2-2	TRBV27	TGTGCCAGCAGTTTATACGGGAGGGCCATCGGGGAGCTGTTTTTT	CASSLYGRAIGELFF
-	-	TRBJ1-1	TRBV30	TGTGCCTGGAGTGTCCCAGGGATGAACACTGAAGCTTTCTTT	CAWSVPGMNTEAFF
TRBD1	-	TRBJ2-7	TRBV10-3	TGTGCCATCAGACGACAGGGAGCCGAGCAGTACTTC	CAIRRQGAEQYF
-	-	TRBJ1-4	TRBV5-4	TGTGCCAGCAGCTCCGGGTCTGGAGAAAAACTGTTTTTT	CASSSGSGEKLFF
-	once	TRBJ2-7	TRBV13	TGTGCCAGCAGGGAGGGGGCGGTGCGCTCCTACGAGCAGTACTTC	CASREGAVRSYEQYF
TRBD2	-	TRBJ2-1	TRBV7-9	TGTGCCAGCAGCCGACTAGCGGGGGGATCCTACAATGAGCAGTTCTTC	CASSRLAGGSYNEQFF
TRBD2	few	TRBJ2-7	TRBV7-6	TGTGCCAGCAGCTTAGGGGGGGGTGTCACCTACGAGCAGTACTTC	CASSLGGGVTYEQYF
TRBD1	-	TRBJ1-2	TRBV6-6	TGTGCCAGCAGTTACTTGGGACAGGTCAGGAAAAAAGGCTACACCTTC	CASSYLGQVRKKGYTF
TRBD2	-	TRBJ2-1	TRBV7-8	TGTGCCAGCAAGCGGGAGTTTTGGGACAATGAGCAGTTCTTC	CASKREFWDNEQFF
TRBD2	few	TRBJ2-7	TRBV18	TGTGCCAGCTCATCGGGACTAGCGGGAGCCTCCTACGAGCAGTACTTC	CASSSGLAGASYEQYF
TRBD2	-	TRBJ2-7	TRBV12-3/TRBV12-4	TGTGCCAGCAGTCGATTGCGGGGGTTCGAGCAGTACTTC	CASSRLRGFEQYF
-	-	TRBJ1-2	TRBV19	TGTGCCGTGGGGGGGCAGTTCCCTAACTATGGCTACACCTTC	CAVGGQFPNYGYTF
TRBD1	once	TRBJ2-7	TRBV7-6	TGTGCCAGCAGCTTAGATGGGACAGGGGTAGGTGAGCAGTACTTC	CASSLDGTGVGEQYF
-	-	TRBJ1-2	TRBV5-1	TGCGCCAGCAGCCCGGAGACAGCCAACTATGGCTACACCTTC	CASSPETANYGYTF